This is a list of T cell receptor beta chains from one sample in a study of CD8 T cells in ankylosing spondylitis. One entry per CDR3 protein results from TCRdb running MiXCR on the 5' RACE reads. Of about 360,000 distinct CDR3 sequences listed, approximately 22% are singletons. The sample comprised blood, either unsorted or a sorted T cell fraction (not recorded which). These receptor sequences come from a male donor with ankylosing spondylitis or in good health (not recorded which). The conserved cysteine and the conserved F or W are not part of the CDR3 here.

>15|TRBJ2-1|TRBV12-3/TRBV12-4
ASSPPGLAGADNEQF
>13|TRBJ2-5|TRBV7-9
ASSHPGQEQETQY
>10|TRBJ2-1|TRBV14
ASSHSGNEQF
>11|TRBJ2-7|TRBV30
AWREPGHYEQY
>14|TRBJ2-7|TRBV15
ATSRDISGGAYEQY
>19|TRBJ2-1|TRBV11-2
ASSITSGFSPVRSSYNEQF
>12|TRBJ2-2|TRBV19
ASSNGMNTGELF
>15|TRBJ1-5|TRBV7-9
ASSRATGDYSNQPQH
>13|TRBJ2-4|TRBV7-9
ASSLGQGAQNIQY
>12|TRBJ2-3|TRBV7-9
ASSSGTGGDTQY
>12|TRBJ2-5|TRBV15
ATSRDREPGTQY
>13|TRBJ2-1|TRBV28
ASSFGGGVLNEQF
>15|TRBJ2-1|TRBV27
ASSPHEAGGSYNEQF
>14|TRBJ2-1|TRBV2
ASSRTGQLTINEQF
>11|TRBJ2-5|TRBV4-1
ASSPHVSETQY
>10|TRBJ2-5|TRBV7-9
ASSSEEETQY
>13|TRBJ1-5|TRBV2
ASRADSSSNQPQH
>12|TRBJ2-2|TRBV28
ASSQRPTAGELF
>13|TRBJ2-2|TRBV5-6
ASSLGLEDTGELF
>13|TRBJ1-4|TRBV9
ASSVGGALDEKLF
>14|TRBJ2-3|TRBV15
ATSWWTGKKADTQY
>12|TRBJ2-3|TRBV10-3
AISVGGGGDTQY
>11|TRBJ2-7|TRBV6-1
ASSAYQGDRRY
>13|TRBJ2-7|TRBV6-2/TRBV6-3
ASSLRTGPTYEQY
>14|TRBJ2-3|TRBV27
ASTSPGTYSADTQY
>11|TRBJ2-7|TRBV3-1
ASASGSSYEQY
>14|TRBJ2-5|TRBV3-1
ASSQDKERGKETQY
>14|TRBJ1-1|TRBV15
ATSEPGQGYRTEAF
>11|TRBJ2-7|TRBV5-1
ASSLDTTYEQY
>14|TRBJ2-1|TRBV12-3/TRBV12-4
ASSLGPRGVYNEQF
>11|TRBJ2-5|TRBV7-9
ASSLGGPETQY
>12|TRBJ2-1|TRBV7-9
ASSSSGVNNEQF
>11|TRBJ2-7|TRBV18
ASSQTGFYEQY